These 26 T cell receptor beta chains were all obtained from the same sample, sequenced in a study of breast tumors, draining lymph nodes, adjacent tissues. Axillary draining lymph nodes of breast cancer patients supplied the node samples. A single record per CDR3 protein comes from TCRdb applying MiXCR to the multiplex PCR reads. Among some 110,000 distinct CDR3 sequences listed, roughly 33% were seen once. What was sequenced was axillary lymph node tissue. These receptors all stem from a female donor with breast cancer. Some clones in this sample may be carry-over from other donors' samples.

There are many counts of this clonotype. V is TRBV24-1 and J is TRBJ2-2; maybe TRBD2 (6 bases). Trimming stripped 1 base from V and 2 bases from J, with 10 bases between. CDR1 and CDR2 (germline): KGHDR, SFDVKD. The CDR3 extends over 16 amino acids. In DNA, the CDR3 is TGTGCCACCAGTGATTTTAAGGGACTTAACACCGGGGAGCTGTTTTTT. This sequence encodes CATSDFKGLNTGELFF.

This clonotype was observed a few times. The CDR3 region has the DNA TGTGCCAGCAGACCCAACAGGGGTTTCATGAACACTGAAGCTTTCTTT. Translation: CASRPNRGFMNTEAFF. V is TRBV6-5 and J is TRBJ1-1; TRBD1 matches at 7 bases. CDR1 is MNHEY and CDR2 is SVGAGI in the germline V gene. This CDR3 has 16 amino acids. V gave up 6 bases and J gave up 0 bases; unmatched junction bases: 10.

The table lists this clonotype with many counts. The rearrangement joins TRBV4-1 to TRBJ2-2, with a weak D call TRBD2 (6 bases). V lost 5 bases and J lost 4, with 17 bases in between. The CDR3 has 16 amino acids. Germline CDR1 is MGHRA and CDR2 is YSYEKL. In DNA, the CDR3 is TGCGCCAGCAGCTTAAGCGGGCGAGGGAGCACCGGGGAGCTGTTTTTT. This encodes CASSLSGRGSTGELFF.

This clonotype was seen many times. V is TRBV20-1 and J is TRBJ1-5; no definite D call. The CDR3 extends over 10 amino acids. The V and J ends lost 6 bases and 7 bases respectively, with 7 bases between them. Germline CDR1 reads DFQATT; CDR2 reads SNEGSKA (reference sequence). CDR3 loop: CSAPRQPQHF. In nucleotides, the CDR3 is TGCAGTGCCCCCCGGCAGCCCCAGCATTTT.

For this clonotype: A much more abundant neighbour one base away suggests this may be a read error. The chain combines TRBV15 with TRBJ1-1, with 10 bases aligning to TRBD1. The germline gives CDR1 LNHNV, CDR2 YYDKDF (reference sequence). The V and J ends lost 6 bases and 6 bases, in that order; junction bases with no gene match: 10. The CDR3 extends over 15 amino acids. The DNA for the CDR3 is TGTGCCACCAGTATGGACGGACAGGGGGTCGCTGAAGCTTTCTTT. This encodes CATSMDGQGVAEAFF.

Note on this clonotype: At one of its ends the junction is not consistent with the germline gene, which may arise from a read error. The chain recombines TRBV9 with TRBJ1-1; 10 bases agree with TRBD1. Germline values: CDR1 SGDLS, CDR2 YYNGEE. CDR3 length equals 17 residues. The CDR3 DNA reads TGTGCCAGCAGCGTATCCCCCAGACAGGGGGCGAACACTGAAGCTGTCTTT. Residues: CASSVSPRQGANTEAVF.

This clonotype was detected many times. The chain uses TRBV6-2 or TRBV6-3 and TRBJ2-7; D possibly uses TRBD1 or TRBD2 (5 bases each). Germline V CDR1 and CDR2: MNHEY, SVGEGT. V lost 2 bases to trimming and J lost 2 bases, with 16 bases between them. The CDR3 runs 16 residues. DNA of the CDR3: TGTGCCAGCAGTTACGTTCGGGACCCGGGCACCTACGAGCAGTACTTC. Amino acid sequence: CASSYVRDPGTYEQYF.

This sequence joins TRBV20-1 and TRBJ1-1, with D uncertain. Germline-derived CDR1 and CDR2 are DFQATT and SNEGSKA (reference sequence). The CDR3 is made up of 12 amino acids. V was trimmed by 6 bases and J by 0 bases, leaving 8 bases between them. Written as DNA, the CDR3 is TGCAGTGCGACGCAGATGAACACTGAAGCTTTCTTT. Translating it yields CSATQMNTEAFF.

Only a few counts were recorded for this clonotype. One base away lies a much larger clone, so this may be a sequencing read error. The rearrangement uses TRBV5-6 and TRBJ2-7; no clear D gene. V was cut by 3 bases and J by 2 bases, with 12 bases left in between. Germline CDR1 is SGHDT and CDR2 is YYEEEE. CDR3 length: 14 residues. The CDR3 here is CASSYWQTPYEQYF. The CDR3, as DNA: TGTGCCAGCAGCTACTGGCAAACGCCCTACGAGCAGTACTTC. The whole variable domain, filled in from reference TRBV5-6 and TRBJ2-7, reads DAGVTQSPTHLIKTRGQQVTLRCSPKSGHDTVSWYQQALGQGPQFIFQYYEEEERQRGNFPDRFSGHQFPNYSSELNVNALLLGDSALYLCASSYWQTPYEQYFGPGTRLTVT.

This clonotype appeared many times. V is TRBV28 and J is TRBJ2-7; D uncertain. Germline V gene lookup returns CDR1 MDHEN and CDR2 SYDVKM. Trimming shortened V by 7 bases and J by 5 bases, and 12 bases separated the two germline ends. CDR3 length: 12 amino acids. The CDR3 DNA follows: TGTGCCAGCATTCAATTTCCCCACGAGCAGTACTTC. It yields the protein CASIQFPHEQYF.

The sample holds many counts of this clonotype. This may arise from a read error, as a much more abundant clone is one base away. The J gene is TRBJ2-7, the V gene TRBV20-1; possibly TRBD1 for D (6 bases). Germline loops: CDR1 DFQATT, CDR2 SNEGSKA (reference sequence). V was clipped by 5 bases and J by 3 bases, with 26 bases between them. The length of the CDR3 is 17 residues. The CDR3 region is CSALPNLRTARYYEQYF. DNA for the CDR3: TGCAGTGCTCTACCCAACCTCCGGACAGCCCGATACTACGAGCAGTACTTC.

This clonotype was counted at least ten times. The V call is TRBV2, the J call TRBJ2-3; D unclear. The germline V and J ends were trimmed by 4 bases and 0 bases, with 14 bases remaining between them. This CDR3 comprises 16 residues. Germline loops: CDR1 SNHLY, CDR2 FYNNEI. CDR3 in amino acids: CASSGGPVPSTDTQYF. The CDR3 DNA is TGTGCCAGCAGTGGGGGTCCGGTTCCTAGCACAGATACGCAGTATTTT. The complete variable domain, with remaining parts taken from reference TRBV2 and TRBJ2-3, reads EPEVTQTPSHQVTQMGQEVILRCVPISNHLYFYWYRQILGQKVEFLVSFYNNEISEKSEIFDDQFSVERPDGSNFTLKIRSTKLEDSAMYFCASSGGPVPSTDTQYFGPGTRLTVL.

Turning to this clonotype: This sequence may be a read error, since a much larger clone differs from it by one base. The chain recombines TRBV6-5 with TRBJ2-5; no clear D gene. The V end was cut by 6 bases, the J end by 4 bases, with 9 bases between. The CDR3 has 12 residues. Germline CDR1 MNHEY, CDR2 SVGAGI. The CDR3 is CASSRAGETQYF. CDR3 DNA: TGTGCCAGCAGCCGGGCTGGAGAGACCCAGTACTTC.

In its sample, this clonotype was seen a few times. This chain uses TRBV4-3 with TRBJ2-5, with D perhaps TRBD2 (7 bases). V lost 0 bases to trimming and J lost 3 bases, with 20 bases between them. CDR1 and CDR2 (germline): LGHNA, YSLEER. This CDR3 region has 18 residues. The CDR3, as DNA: TGCGCCAGCAGCCAAGATTTAGTTGGGGGGGCGGCTGAAGAGACCCAGTACTTC. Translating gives CASSQDLVGGAAEETQYF.

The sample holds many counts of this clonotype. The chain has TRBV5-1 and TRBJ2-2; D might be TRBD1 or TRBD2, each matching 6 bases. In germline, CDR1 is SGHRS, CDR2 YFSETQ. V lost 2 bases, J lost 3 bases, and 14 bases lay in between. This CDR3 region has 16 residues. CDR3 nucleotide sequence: TGCGCCAGCAGCTTCGGCCGGGGGCGGGACACCGGGGAGCTGTTTTTT. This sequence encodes CASSFGRGRDTGELFF.

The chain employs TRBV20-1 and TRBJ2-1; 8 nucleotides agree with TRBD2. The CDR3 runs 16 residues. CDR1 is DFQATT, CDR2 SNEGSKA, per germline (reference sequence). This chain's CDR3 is CSVARGGRGGYNEQFF. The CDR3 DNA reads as TGCAGCGTTGCTCGGGGGGGGCGCGGAGGGTACAATGAGCAGTTCTTC.

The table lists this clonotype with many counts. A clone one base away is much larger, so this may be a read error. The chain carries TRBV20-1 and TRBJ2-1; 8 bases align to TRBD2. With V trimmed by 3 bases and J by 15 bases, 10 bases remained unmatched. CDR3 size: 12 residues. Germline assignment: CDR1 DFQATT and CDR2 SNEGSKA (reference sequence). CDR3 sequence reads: CSASGLAVAPFF. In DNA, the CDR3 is TGCAGTGCTAGTGGACTAGCTGTTGCGCCGTTCTTC.

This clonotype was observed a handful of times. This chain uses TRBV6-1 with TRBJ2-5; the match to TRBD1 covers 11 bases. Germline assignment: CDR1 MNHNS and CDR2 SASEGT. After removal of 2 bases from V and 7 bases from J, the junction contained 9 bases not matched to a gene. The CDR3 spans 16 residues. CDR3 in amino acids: CASSELGDRGSGTQYF. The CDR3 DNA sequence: TGTGCCAGCAGTGAATTAGGGGACAGGGGGAGCGGGACCCAGTACTTC.

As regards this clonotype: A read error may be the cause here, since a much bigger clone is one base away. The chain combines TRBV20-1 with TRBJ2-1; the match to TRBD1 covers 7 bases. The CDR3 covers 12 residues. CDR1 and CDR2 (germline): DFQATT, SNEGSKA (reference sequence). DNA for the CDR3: TGCAGTGCTCAAGGGGGCCACAATGAGCCGTTCTTC. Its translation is CSAQGGHNEPFF.

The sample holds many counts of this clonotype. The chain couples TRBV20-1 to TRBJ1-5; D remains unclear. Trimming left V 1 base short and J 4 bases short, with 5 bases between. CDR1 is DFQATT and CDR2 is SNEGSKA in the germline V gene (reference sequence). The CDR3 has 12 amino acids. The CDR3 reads CSARGSNQPQHF. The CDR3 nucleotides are TGCAGTGCTAGAGGATCGAATCAGCCCCAGCATTTT.

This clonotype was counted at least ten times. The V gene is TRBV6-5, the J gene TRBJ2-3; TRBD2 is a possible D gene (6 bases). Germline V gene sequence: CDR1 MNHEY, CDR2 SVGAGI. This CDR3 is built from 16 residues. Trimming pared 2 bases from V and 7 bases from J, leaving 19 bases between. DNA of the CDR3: TGTGCCAGCAGTTACGGTGTGGGGACTCGGCAGTATACGCAGTATTTT. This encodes CASSYGVGTRQYTQYF.

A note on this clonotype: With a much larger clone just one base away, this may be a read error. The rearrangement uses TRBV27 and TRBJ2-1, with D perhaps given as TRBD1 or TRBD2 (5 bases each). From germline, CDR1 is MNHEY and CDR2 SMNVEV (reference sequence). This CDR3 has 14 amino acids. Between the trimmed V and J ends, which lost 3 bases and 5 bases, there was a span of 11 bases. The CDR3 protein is CASSFGAANNEQFF. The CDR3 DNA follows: TGTGCCAGCAGTTTCGGGGCGGCCAACAATGAGCAGTTCTTC.

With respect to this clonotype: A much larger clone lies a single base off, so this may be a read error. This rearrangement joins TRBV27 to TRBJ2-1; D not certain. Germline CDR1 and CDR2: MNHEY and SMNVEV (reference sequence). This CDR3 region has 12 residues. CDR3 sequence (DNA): TGTGCCAGCAGTGTTAGCAGGAATGAGCAGCTCTTC. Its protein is CASSVSRNEQLF.

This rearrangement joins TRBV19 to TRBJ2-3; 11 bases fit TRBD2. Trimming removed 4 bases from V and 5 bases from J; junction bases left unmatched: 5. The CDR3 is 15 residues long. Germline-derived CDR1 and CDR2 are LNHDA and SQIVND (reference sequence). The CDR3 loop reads CASSTGLAVGDTQYF. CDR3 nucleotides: TGTGCCAGTAGTACGGGACTAGCGGTGGGAGATACGCAGTATTTT.

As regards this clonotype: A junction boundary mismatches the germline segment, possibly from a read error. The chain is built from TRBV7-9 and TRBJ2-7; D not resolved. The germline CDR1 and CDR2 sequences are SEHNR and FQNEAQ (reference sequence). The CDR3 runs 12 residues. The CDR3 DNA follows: TGTGCCAGCAGCGACATAAATCGCGAGCAGTACTTT. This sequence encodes CASSDINREQYF.

The CDR3 coding sequence is TGTGCCAGCAGCCAGAAGGATTCCTACGAGCAGTACTTC. The encoded protein is CASSQKDSYEQYF. V gene TRBV4-2 combines with J gene TRBJ2-7; no definite D call. CDR1 LGHNA and CDR2 YNFKEQ come from the germline V gene. The V and J ends lost 3 bases and 1 base respectively, with 7 bases between them. The CDR3 consists of 13 residues.